The T cell receptor (beta chain) under discussion was sequenced for a study of T-cell reconstitution after alpha-beta-depleted transplantation in children. General study results and limits: Several hundred rapidly expanded clones from non-depleted graft cells reportedly supplied alpha-beta T cells about two months post-transplant. A year post-transplant, T-cell counts and diversity derived mostly from newly produced T cells. At day 60, the high TCRbeta diversity found in some patients originated from recipient T cells and thymic progenitors that had survived.

TCRbeta library construction was performed incorporating unique molecular identifiers. From the PCR reads, TCRdb called clonotypes with MiXCR, one entry per CDR3 protein. Altogether almost 600,000 distinct CDR3 sequences are present, about a quarter being singletons, with the ten largest covering under 45%. The V end lost 1 base, the J end lost 6 bases, and 13 bases lay between the germline ends. The CDR3 length is 15 residues. CDR1 and CDR2 (germline): SGDLS, YYNGEE. This clonotype was counted only a few times. Its antigen is not known. The receptor was derived from a boy younger than two with Wiskott-Aldrich syndrome, due to receive a stem cell transplant. The specimen comprised PBMCs, sampled before TCRalphabeta/CD19-depleted stem cell transplant. This chain links TRBV9 with TRBJ2-2; D might be TRBD1 or TRBD2, each matching 6 bases. The CDR3 loop reads CASSVIGGESGELFF. The CDR3 DNA reads as TGTGCCAGCAGCGTAATCGGGGGCGAGTCCGGGGAGCTGTTTTTT.